This TCR beta chain was captured by sequencing in a study of T cells after yellow fever vaccination. The overall study: When fractions had low cell numbers, they were prepared with SMART-Seq v4 Ultra Low Input. Study outcomes and limitations: Peaking faster, on day 5 versus 15, the secondary response was nonetheless weaker. Most primary-vaccination clones reappeared after the booster (about 97% CD4, about 87% CD8).

The 5'RACE template-switching step produced TCR cDNA and added a universal primer site and UMIs. TCRdb independently ran MiXCR on the 5' RACE reads; one entry per CDR3 protein. This table holds approximately 70,000 distinct CDR3 sequences, about 6% found once. Trimming cost V 6 bases and J 6 bases, with 16 bases left between them. The CDR3 contains 14 residues. Germline CDR1 and CDR2: LGHDT and YNNKEL (reference sequence). This clonotype was seen ten or more times. Its antigen is as yet unknown. The sequences come from CD8+ T cells sorted from PBMCs, collected roughly seven weeks after the first yellow fever vaccination. The receptor was derived from a man aged 18-30 years who received the YFV17D yellow fever vaccine. The chain carries TRBV3-1 and TRBJ2-3; possibly TRBD2 for D (6 bases). The CDR3 nucleotides read TGTGCCAGCAGACTAGCTGGCGCCCCGGATACGCAGTATTTT. Protein: CASRLAGAPDTQYF.